These 8 T cell receptor beta chains came from one sample sequenced in a study of technical replicates of blood from four donors. Generated by immunoSEQ multiplex PCR, the TCRdb table keeps only in-frame clones and is missing some. Counted here are about 74,000 clones, roughly 94% occurring once; the ten biggest clones make up about 0.25%. The sample taken for sequencing was T cells isolated from PBMCs. These TCRs come from a human donor in good health.

This clone was observed a handful of times. V usage is TRBV6-5 and J usage is TRBJ1-1; maybe TRBD1 (6 bases). The CDR3 is 15 residues long. Germline CDR1 reads MNHEY; CDR2 reads SVGAGI. The V gene lost 0 bases and the J gene lost 1 base, with 9 bases spanning the gap. The CDR3 DNA is TGTGCCAGCAGTTACTCGTCGACAGGGAACACTGAAGCTTTCTTT. Amino acids: CASSYSSTGNTEAFF.

The V gene is TRBV2, the J gene TRBJ1-1; the D gene is possibly TRBD1 (6 bases). Trimming took 1 base from V and 8 from J, leaving 11 bases between them. The CDR3 has 13 residues. The germline gives CDR1 SNHLY, CDR2 FYNNEI. The CDR3 DNA sequence: TGTGCCAGCAGTGAAGGCGGGGGGGGCGAAGCTTTCTTT. Protein: CASSEGGGGEAFF.

The CDR3 region is CASSIDGSGVAGSYEQYF. DNA for the CDR3: TGTGCCAGTAGTATAGATGGGAGCGGGGTAGCGGGTTCCTACGAGCAGTACTTC. This chain connects TRBV19 to TRBJ2-7; 7 nucleotides align to TRBD2. The germline CDR1 and CDR2 sequences are LNHDA and SQIVND (reference sequence). The CDR3 length is 18 residues. The V segment lost 0 bases and the J segment 1 base; nucleotides outside the gene matches: 12. Full variable domain (missing parts from reference TRBV19 and TRBJ2-7): DGGITQSPKYLFRKEGQNVTLSCEQNLNHDAMYWYRQDPGQGLRLIYYSQIVNDFQKGDIAEGYSVSREKKESFPLTVTSAQKNPTAFYLCASSIDGSGVAGSYEQYFGPGTRLTVT.

J is TRBJ2-3 and V is TRBV6-1, with D possibly TRBD1 on 6 matching bases. CDR3 length: 15 amino acids. Germline loops: CDR1 MNHNS, CDR2 SASEGT. Trimming cost V 5 bases and J 3 bases, with 15 bases left between them. The CDR3 nucleotides are TGTGCCAGCAGTATCCCGGTAGGGGGAACAGATACGCAGTATTTT. It encodes CASSIPVGGTDTQYF.

This chain joins TRBV7-3 and TRBJ1-2; D is possibly TRBD1 (5 bases). CDR3 length: 13 residues. Germline V gene sequence: CDR1 SGHTA, CDR2 FQGTGA. Trimming removed 3 bases at V and 3 bases at J, with 8 bases between. The CDR3 loop is CASSLGEDYGYTF. The DNA for the CDR3 is TGTGCCAGCAGCTTGGGGGAGGACTATGGCTACACCTTC.

The chain links TRBV4-1 to TRBJ2-5; 7 bases align to TRBD1. Trimming removed 1 base from V and 6 bases from J; junction bases left unmatched: 5. The CDR3 covers 14 residues. Germline CDR1 is MGHRA and CDR2 is YSYEKL. CDR3 DNA sequence: TGCGCCAGCAGCCAAGCTGACAGGGTGAAGACCCAGTACTTC. It translates to CASSQADRVKTQYF.

This sequence joins TRBV30 and TRBJ1-5; D is undetermined. Germline V gives CDR1 GTSNPN, CDR2 SVGIG (reference sequence). Trimming cost V 1 base and J 11 bases, with 18 bases left between them. This CDR3 has 14 residues. The CDR3 coding sequence is TGTGCCTGGAGTGAAGGAGGCTTTCCTGGGGCCCAGCATTTT. Protein: CAWSEGGFPGAQHF.

The chain carries TRBV19 and TRBJ2-2; D may be TRBD1 (5 bases). Trimming left V 5 bases short and J 0 bases short, with 10 bases between. There are 15 residues in the CDR3. The germline V gene has CDR1 LNHDA and CDR2 SQIVND (reference sequence). CDR3 nucleotide sequence: TGTGCCAGTAGTTCCCGACAGCCGAACACCGGGGAGCTGTTTTTT. Translating gives CASSSRQPNTGELFF.